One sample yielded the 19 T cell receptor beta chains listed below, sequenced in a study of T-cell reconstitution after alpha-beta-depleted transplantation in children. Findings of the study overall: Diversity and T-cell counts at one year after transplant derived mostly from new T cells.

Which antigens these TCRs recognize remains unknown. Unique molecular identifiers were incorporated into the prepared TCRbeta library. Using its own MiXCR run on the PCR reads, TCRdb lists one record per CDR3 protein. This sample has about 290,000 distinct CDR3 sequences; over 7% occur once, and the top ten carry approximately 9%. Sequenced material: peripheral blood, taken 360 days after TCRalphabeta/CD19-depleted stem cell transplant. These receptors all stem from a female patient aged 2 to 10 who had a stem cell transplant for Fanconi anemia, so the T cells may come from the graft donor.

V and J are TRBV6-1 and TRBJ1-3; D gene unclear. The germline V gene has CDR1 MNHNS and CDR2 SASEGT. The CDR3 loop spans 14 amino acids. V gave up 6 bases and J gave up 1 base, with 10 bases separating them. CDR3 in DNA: TGTGCCAGCAGCCTACGCATATCTGGAAACACCATATATTTT. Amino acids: CASSLRISGNTIYF.

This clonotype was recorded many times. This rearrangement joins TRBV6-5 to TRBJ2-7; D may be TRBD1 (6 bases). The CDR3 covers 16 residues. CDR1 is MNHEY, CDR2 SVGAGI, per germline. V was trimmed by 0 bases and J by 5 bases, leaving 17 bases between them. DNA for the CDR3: TGTGCCAGCAGTTACTCTTACGGGACATCGAGCGACGAGCAGTACTTC. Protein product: CASSYSYGTSSDEQYF.

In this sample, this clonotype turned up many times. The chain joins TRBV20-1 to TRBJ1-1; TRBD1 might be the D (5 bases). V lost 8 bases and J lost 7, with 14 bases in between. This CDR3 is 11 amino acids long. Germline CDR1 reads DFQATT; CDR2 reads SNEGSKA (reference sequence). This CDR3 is CSTTLGDEAFF. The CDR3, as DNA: TGCAGTACTACCTTGGGGGATGAAGCTTTCTTT.

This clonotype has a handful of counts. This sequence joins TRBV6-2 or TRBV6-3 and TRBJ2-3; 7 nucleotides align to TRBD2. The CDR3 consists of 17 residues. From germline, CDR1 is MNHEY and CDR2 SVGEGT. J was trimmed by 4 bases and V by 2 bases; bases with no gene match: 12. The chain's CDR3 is CASSYGRVSRFADTQYF. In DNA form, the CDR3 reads TGTGCCAGCAGTTACGGGAGGGTTAGTCGGTTCGCAGATACGCAGTATTTT.

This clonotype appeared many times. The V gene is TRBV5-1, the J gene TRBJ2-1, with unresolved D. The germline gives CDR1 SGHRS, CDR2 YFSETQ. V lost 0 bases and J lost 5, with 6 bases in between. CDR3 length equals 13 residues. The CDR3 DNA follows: TGCGCCAGCAGCTTGGTCGCAAACAATGAGCAGTTCTTC. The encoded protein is CASSLVANNEQFF.

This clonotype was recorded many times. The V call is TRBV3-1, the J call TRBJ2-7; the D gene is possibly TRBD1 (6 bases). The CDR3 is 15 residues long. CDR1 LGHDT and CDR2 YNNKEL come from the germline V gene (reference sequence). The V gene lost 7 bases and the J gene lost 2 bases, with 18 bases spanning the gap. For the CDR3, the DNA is TGTGCCAGCACCCAGGGGCCAGACGGTGCCTACGAGCAGTACTTC. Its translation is CASTQGPDGAYEQYF.

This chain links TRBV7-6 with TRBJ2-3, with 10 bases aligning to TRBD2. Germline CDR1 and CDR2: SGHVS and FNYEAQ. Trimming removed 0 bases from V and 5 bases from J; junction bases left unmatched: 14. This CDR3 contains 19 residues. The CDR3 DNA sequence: TGTGCCAGCAGCTTAGCGTATCGGGGACTAGCGAGATCGGGAGATACGCAGTATTTT. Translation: CASSLAYRGLARSGDTQYF.

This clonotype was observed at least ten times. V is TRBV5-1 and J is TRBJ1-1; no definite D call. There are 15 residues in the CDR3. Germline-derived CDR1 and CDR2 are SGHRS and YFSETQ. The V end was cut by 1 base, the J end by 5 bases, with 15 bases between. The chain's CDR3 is CASSLIGSRVTEAFF. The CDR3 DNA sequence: TGCGCCAGCAGCTTGATAGGGTCTCGAGTGACTGAAGCTTTCTTT.

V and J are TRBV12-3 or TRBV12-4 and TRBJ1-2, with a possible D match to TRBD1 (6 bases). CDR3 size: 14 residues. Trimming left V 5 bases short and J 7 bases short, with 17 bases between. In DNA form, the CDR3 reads TGTGCCAGCAGTGCTTCAAACAGGGTCTCTGGCTACACCTTC. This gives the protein CASSASNRVSGYTF.

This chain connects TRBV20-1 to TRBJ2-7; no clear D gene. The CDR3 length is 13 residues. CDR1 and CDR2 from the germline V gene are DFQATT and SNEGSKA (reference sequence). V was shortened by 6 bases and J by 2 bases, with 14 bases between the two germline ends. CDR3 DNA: TGCAGTGCGGATGCCCCTACCACCTACGAGCAGTACTTC. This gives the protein CSADAPTTYEQYF.

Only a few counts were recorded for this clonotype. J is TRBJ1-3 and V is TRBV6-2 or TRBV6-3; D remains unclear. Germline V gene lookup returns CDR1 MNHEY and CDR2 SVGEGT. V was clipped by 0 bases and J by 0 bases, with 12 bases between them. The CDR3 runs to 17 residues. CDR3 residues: CASSYSAPGRSGNTIYF. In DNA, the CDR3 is TGTGCCAGCAGTTACTCGGCCCCTGGACGCTCTGGAAACACCATATATTTT.

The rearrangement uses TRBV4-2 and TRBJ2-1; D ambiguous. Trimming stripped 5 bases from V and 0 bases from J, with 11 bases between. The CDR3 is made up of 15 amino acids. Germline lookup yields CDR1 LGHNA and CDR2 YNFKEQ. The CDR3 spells CASSDGSRSYNEQFF. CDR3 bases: TGTGCCAGCAGCGATGGCTCCCGCTCCTACAATGAGCAGTTCTTC.

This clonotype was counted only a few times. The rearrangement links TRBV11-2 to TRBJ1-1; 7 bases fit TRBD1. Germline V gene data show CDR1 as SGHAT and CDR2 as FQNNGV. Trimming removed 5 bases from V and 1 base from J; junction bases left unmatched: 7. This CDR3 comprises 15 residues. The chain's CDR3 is CASSQSGGGNTEAFF. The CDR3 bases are TGTGCCAGCAGCCAATCAGGGGGGGGGAACACTGAAGCTTTCTTT. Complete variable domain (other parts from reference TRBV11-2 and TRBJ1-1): EAGVAQSPRYKIIEKRQSVAFWCNPISGHATLYWYQQILGQGPKLLIQFQNNGVVDDSQLPKDRFSAERLKGVDSTLKIQPAKLEDSAVYLCASSQSGGGNTEAFFGQGTRLTVV.

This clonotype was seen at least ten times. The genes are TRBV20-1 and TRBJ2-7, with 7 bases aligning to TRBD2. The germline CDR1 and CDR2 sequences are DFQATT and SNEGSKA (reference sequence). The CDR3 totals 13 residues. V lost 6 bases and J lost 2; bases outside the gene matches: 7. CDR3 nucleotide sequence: TGCAGTGCAACGGGGACTACCGCCTACGAGCAGTACTTC. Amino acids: CSATGTTAYEQYF.

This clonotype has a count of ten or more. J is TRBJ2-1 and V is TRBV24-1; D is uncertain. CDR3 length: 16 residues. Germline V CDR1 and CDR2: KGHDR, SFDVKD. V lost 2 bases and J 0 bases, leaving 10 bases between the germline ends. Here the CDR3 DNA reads TGTGCCACCAGTGATTCCCAAGACCTCTCCTACAATGAGCAGTTCTTC. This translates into CATSDSQDLSYNEQFF.

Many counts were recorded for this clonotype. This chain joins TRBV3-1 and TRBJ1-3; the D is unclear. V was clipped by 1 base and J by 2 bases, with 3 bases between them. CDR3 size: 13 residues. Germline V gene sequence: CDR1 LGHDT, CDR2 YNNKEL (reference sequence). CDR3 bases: TGTGCCAGCAGCCAAGGGACTGGAAACACCATATATTTT. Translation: CASSQGTGNTIYF. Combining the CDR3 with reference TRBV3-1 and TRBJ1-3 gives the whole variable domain DTAVSQTPKYLVTQMGNDKSIKCEQNLGHDTMYWYKQDSKKFLKIMFSYNNKELIINETVPNRFSPKSPDKAHLNLHINSLELGDSAVYFCASSQGTGNTIYFGEGSWLTVV.

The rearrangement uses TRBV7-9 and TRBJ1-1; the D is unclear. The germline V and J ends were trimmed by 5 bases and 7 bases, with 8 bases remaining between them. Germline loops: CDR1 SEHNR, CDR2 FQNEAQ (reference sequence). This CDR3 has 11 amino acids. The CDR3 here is CASSPVVEAFF. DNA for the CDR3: TGTGCCAGCAGCCCCGTGGTTGAAGCTTTCTTT.

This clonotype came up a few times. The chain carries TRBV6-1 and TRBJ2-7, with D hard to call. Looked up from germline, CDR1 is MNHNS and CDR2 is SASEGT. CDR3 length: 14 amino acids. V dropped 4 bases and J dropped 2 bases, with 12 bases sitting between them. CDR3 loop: CASSALARTYEQYF. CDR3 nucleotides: TGTGCCAGCAGTGCCTTGGCGAGGACCTACGAGCAGTACTTC.

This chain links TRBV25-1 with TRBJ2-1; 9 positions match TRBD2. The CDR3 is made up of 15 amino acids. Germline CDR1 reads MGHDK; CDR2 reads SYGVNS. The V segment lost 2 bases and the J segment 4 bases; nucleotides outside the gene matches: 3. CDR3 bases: TGTGCCAGCAGTGAAGCGGGAGGGATGTACAATGAGCAGTTCTTC. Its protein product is CASSEAGGMYNEQFF.